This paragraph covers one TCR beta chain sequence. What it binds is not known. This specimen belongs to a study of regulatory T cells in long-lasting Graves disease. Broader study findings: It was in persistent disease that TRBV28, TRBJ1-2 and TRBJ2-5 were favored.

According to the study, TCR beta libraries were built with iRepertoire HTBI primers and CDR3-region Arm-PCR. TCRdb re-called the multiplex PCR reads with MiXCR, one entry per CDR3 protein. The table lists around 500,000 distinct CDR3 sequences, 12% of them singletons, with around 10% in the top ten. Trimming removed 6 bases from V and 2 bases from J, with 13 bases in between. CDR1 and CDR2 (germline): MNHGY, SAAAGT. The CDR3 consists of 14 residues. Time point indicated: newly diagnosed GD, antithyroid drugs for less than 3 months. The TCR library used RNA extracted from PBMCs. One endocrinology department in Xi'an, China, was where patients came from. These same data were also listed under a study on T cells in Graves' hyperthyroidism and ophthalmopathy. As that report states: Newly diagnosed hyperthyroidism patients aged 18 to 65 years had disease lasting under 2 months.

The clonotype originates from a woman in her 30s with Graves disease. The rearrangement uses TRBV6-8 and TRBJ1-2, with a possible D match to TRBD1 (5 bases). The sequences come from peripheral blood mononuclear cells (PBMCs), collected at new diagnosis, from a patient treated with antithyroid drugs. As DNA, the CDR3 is TGTGCCAGCAGAACGGCTAGGGGCAACTATGGCTACACCTTC. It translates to CASRTARGNYGYTF.